The sequence of this T cell receptor beta chain was determined in a study of cytotoxic CD8 clonotypes in ibrutinib-treated CLL. About the research overall: Averaging across samples gave about 230,000 productive templates and around 90,000 productive rearrangements. The study, taken as a whole, reports: Clonality was higher at ibrutinib response and returned toward baseline at progression.

The TCR beta libraries used approximately 2 micrograms of genomic DNA that came from cryopreserved PBMCs. J lost 3 bases, V lost 0 bases, and 5 bases had no gene match. CDR1 and CDR2 from the germline V gene are MGHRA and YSYEKL. The CDR3 runs 16 residues. As concerns this clone: The antigen is unknown.

Depths of 1 in 200,000 to 1 in 1 million T cells were the sequencing target. The protocol was immunoSEQ multiplex PCR, while the TCRdb copy is restricted to in-frame clones and leaves out a portion. The table includes 250,000 to 350,000 clones, 60% to 80% detected once. The sequence came from a human donor with chronic lymphocytic leukemia. The chain couples TRBV4-1 to TRBJ1-5, with TRBD1 matching 7 bases. The sample consisted of PBMCs, taken at disease progression, from a patient treated with ibrutinib. This chain's CDR3 is CASSQEEGQHNQPQHF. The CDR3 coding sequence is TGCGCCAGCAGCCAAGAGGAGGGACAGCACAATCAGCCCCAGCATTTT.